This T cell receptor (beta chain) was documented in a study of blood T cell repertoires in COVID-19. Study-wide background: There were acute and convalescent COVID-19 samples, and they came from the United States, Italy and Spain. The analysed material was cDNA or gDNA that came from T cells, B-cell-depleted T cells, or PBMCs.

Germline loops: CDR1 MNHNY, CDR2 SVGAGI (reference sequence). Trimming took off 6 bases at V and 0 bases at J, with 10 bases between the two ends. This CDR3 has 14 amino acids. Original data processing: How many nucleated cells were present was estimated from reference gene primer amplification. Libraries were prepared by immunoSEQ multiplex PCR; TCRdb keeps only in-frame clonotypes and omits some of them. Clonal size and the V and J genes are those of that table, whereas D and trimming came from the DNA. This sample carries tens of thousands of clones, 70% to 85% of them seen once, and the ten largest clones take under 15%.

Material for sequencing was peripheral blood. This TCR came from a human donor in a cohort sampled during active COVID-19. The genes are TRBV6-6 and TRBJ2-3; D is perhaps TRBD2 (6 bases). The CDR3 protein is CASRSSGSTDTQYF. The CDR3 coding sequence is TGTGCCAGCAGGTCGAGCGGGAGCACAGATACGCAGTATTTT.